This passage covers 11 T cell receptor beta chains from one sample sequenced in a study of blood T cell repertoires in COVID-19. Assay used: immunoSEQ multiplex PCR; TCRdb lists only in-frame clones, some missing. Of about 300,000 clones in the sample, 75% to 95% are singletons; the top ten hold roughly 1.1%. The sample taken for sequencing was PBMCs or T cells enriched from blood (not recorded which). All receptors derive from a woman aged 25 to 39 who had recovered from COVID-19.

This clone appeared a single time. V gene TRBV5-6 combines with J gene TRBJ1-2; 8 nucleotides align to TRBD1. The CDR3 sequence is 15 residues long. Germline CDR1 and CDR2: SGHDT and YYEEEE. V lost 0 bases to trimming and J lost 5 bases; unmatched junction nucleotides: 6. CDR3 sequence: CASSLGTGIGYGYTF. CDR3 coding DNA: TGTGCCAGCAGCTTGGGGACAGGGATCGGTTATGGCTACACCTTC.

The chain couples TRBV28 to TRBJ2-3, with 9 nucleotides matching TRBD1. There are 19 residues in the CDR3. The germline gives CDR1 MDHEN, CDR2 SYDVKM. V lost 6 bases, J lost 0 bases, and 16 bases stayed unmatched. CDR3 protein: CASSRIQGAEFPSTDTQYF. CDR3 DNA sequence: TGTGCCAGCAGCCGGATACAGGGGGCAGAATTTCCTAGCACAGATACGCAGTATTTT.

The genes are TRBV20-1 and TRBJ2-3; 10 bases map to TRBD2. The J segment lost 2 bases and the V segment lost 3 bases, leaving 8 bases of the junction unmatched. Per the germline V gene, CDR1 is DFQATT and CDR2 is SNEGSKA (reference sequence). The CDR3 has 16 residues. The chain's CDR3 is CSASLTAGGDTDTQYF. CDR3 coding DNA: TGCAGTGCTAGTCTCACAGCGGGAGGGGACACAGATACGCAGTATTTT.

The J gene is TRBJ2-1, the V gene TRBV3-1 (or the pseudogene TRBV3-2), with 10 bases identical to TRBD1. Per germline, CDR1 LGHDT and CDR2 YNNKEL (reference sequence). Trimming removed 5 bases from V and 0 bases from J; junction bases left unmatched: 13. This CDR3 spans 19 amino acids. The CDR3: CASSNTGQGGSSSYNEQFF. The CDR3 bases are TGTGCCAGCAGCAATACAGGACAGGGGGGATCTAGCTCCTACAATGAGCAGTTCTTC.

This chain uses TRBV6-5 with TRBJ1-2; maybe TRBD1 (6 bases). This CDR3 is built from 15 residues. With 5 bases removed from V and 5 bases from J, the gap between germline ends came to 18 bases. Germline CDR1 is MNHEY and CDR2 is SVGAGI. The CDR3 sequence: CASSSDTGTRYGYTF. The CDR3 bases are TGTGCCAGCAGTAGCGACACAGGGACGCGATATGGCTACACCTTC.

The chain recombines TRBV7-8 with TRBJ2-3; 7 bases line up with TRBD1. Trimming at V came to 5 bases and at J to 2 bases, leaving 10 bases not matched to a gene. CDR3 length: 16 residues. Germline V gene sequence: CDR1 SGHVS, CDR2 FQNEAQ. The CDR3 region has the DNA TGTGCCAGCAGCATAAGGGACAGCCCCTTCACAGATACGCAGTATTTT. As protein: CASSIRDSPFTDTQYF.

This chain links TRBV5-5 with TRBJ2-2; 8 bases line up with TRBD2. V gave up 1 base and J gave up 6 bases; unmatched junction bases: 5. Germline loops: CDR1 SGHKS, CDR2 YYEKEE (reference sequence). This CDR3 comprises 15 residues. The CDR3 spells CASSLIGGRSGELFF. The CDR3 region has the DNA TGTGCCAGCAGCTTGATTGGCGGGAGGTCCGGGGAGCTGTTTTTT.

The CDR3 nucleotides read TGTGCCAGCAGCTTAGAGCCTCTAGCGGGAATAAGATACAATGAGCAGTTCTTC. Residues: CASSLEPLAGIRYNEQFF. This rearrangement joins TRBV7-6 to TRBJ2-1, with 9 bases aligning to TRBD2. Germline CDR1 SGHVS, CDR2 FNYEAQ. The V and J ends lost 1 base and 4 bases, in that order; junction bases with no gene match: 11. CDR3 size: 18 residues.

The V call is TRBV6-2 or TRBV6-3, the J call TRBJ2-1, with TRBD1 matching over 7 bases. The CDR3 consists of 16 residues. V dropped 6 bases and J dropped 8; count of bases not matched to a gene: 16. Germline CDR1 reads MNHEY; CDR2 reads SVGEGT. CDR3 DNA sequence: TGTGCCAGCAGCCCTCAGGCCCTCGTTAGGGGGCATGAGCAGTTCTTC. It codes for CASSPQALVRGHEQFF.

The V call is TRBV5-4, the J call TRBJ2-2; 7 bases agree with TRBD1. The germline V gene has CDR1 SGHNT and CDR2 YYREEE (reference sequence). The CDR3 totals 15 residues. V trimming: 2 bases; J trimming: 1 base; junction bases outside the gene matches: 2. The CDR3 nucleotides are TGTGCCAGCAGCTTACCAGGGGGGAACACCGGGGAGCTGTTTTTT. It translates to CASSLPGGNTGELFF.

J is TRBJ2-7 and V is TRBV4-1, with D possibly TRBD2 on 7 matching bases. Trimming shortened V by 0 bases and J by 7 bases, and 28 bases separated the two germline ends. This CDR3 has 19 residues. Germline V CDR1 and CDR2: MGHRA, YSYEKL. In nucleotides, the CDR3 is TGCGCCAGCAGCCAAGATCGGGGGCCTGACTGGCGGGGAGGGAAAGAGCAGTACTTC. This sequence encodes CASSQDRGPDWRGGKEQYF.